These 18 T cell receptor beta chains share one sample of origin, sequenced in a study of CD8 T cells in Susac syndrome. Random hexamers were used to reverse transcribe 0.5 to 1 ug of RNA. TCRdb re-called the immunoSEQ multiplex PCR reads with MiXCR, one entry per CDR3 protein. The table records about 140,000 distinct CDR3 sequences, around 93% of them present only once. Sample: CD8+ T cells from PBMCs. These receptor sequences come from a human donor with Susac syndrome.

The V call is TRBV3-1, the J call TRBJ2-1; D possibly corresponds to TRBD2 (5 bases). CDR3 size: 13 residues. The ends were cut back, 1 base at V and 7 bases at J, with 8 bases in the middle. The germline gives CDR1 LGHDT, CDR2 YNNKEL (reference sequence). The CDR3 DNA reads TGTGCCAGCAGCCAAGGTCCGGGGAATGAGCAGTTCTTC. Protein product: CASSQGPGNEQFF.

In nucleotides, the CDR3 is TGTGCCAGCAGCCGCCTAGTGGGGGTTCAAGAGACCCAGTACTTC. Protein product: CASSRLVGVQETQYF. This chain joins TRBV12-3 or TRBV12-4 and TRBJ2-5; either TRBD1 or TRBD2 may fit D (5 bases each). V was trimmed by 6 bases and J by 2 bases, leaving 16 bases between them. The CDR3 length is 15 residues.

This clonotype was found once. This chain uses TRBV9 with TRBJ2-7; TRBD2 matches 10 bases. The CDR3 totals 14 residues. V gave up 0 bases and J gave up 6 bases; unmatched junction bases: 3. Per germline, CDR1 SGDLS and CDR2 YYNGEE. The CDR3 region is CASSVGLAGGEQYF. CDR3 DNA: TGTGCCAGCAGCGTAGGACTAGCGGGCGGCGAGCAGTACTTC.

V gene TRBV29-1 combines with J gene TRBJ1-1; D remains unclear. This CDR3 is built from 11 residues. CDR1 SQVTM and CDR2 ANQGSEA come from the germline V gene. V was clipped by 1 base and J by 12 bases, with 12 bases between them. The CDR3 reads CSVEVSGSTFF. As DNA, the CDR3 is TGCAGCGTTGAAGTGAGTGGGTCGACTTTCTTT. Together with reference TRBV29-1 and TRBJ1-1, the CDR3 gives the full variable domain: SAVISQKPSRDICQRGTSLTIQCQVDSQVTMMFWYRQQPGQSLTLIATANQGSEATYESGFVIDKFPISRPNLTFSTLTVSNMSPEDSSIYLCSVEVSGSTFFGQGTRLTVV.

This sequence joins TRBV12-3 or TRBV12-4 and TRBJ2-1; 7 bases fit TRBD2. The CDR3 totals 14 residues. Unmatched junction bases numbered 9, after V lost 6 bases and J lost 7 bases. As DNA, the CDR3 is TGTGCCAGCAGCCTTCAATCAGCGGGAAATGAGCAGTTCTTC. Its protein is CASSLQSAGNEQFF.

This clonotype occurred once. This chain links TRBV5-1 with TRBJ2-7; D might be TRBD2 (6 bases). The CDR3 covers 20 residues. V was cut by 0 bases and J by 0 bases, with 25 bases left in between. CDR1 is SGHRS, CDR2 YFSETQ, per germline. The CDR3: CASSLDGRRDSPWGSYEQYF. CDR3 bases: TGCGCCAGCAGCTTGGATGGACGCCGGGACTCTCCTTGGGGCTCCTACGAGCAGTACTTC.

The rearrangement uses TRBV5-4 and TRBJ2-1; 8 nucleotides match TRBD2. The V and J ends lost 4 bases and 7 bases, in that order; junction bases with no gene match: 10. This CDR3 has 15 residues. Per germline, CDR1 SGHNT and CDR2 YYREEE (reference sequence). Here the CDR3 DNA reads TGTGCCAGCAGCAACGGGACTAGTTATTTGAATGAGCAGTTCTTC. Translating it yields CASSNGTSYLNEQFF.

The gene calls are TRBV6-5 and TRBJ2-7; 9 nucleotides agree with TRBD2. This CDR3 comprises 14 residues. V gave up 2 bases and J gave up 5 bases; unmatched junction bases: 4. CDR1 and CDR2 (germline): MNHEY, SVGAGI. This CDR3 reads CASSYKAGGDEQYF. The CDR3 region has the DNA TGTGCCAGCAGTTACAAAGCGGGAGGCGACGAGCAGTACTTC.

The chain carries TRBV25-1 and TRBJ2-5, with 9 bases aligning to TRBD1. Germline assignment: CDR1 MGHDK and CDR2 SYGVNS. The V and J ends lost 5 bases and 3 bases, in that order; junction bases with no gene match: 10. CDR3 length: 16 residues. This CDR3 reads CASSSPGTGQEETQYF. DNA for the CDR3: TGTGCCAGCAGTTCACCCGGGACAGGGCAGGAAGAGACCCAGTACTTC.

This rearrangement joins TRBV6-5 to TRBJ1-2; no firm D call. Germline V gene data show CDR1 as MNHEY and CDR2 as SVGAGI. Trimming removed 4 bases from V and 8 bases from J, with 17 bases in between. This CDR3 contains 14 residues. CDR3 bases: TGTGCCAGCAGTTCAGAGACGAGGAGGGAGGGCTACACCTTC. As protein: CASSSETRREGYTF.

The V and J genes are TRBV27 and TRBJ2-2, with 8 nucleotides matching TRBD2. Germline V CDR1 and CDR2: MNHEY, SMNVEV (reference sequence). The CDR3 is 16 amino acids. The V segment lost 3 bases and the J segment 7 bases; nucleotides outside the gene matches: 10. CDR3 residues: CASSFTSGAQNGELFF. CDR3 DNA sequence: TGTGCCAGCAGTTTCACTAGCGGAGCTCAGAACGGGGAGCTGTTTTTT.

CDR3 bases: TGTGCCAGCAGCAAACACCGGGACAGTCAAGAGACCCAGTACTTC. Translating gives CASSKHRDSQETQYF. The genes are TRBV3-1 and TRBJ2-5; 7 positions agree with TRBD1. V was pared by 5 bases and J by 2 bases, with 8 bases of the junction left unmatched. Germline loops: CDR1 LGHDT, CDR2 YNNKEL (reference sequence). This CDR3 has 15 residues.

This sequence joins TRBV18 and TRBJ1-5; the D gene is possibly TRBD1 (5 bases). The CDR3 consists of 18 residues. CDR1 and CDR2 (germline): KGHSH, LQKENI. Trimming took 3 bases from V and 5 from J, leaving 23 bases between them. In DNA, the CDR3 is TGTGCCAGCTCACCTACAAACCTAGGGGACGGCCCCGATCAGCCCCAGCATTTT. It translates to CASSPTNLGDGPDQPQHF.

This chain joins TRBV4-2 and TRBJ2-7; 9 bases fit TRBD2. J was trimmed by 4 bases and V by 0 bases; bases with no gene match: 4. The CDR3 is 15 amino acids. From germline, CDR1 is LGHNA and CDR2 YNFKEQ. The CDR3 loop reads CASSQEILAGYEQYF. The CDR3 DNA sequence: TGTGCCAGCAGCCAAGAGATTCTAGCGGGATACGAGCAGTACTTC.

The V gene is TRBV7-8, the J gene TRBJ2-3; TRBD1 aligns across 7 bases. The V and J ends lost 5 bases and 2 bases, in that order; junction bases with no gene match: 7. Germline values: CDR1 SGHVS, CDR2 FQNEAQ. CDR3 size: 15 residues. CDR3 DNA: TGTGCCAGCAGCCCAGAGGGACAGAACACAGATACGCAGTATTTT. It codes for CASSPEGQNTDTQYF.

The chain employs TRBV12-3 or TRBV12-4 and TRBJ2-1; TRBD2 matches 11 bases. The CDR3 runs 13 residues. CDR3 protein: CAVGLAGYNEQFF. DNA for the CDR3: TGTGCAGTCGGACTAGCGGGTTACAATGAGCAGTTCTTC.

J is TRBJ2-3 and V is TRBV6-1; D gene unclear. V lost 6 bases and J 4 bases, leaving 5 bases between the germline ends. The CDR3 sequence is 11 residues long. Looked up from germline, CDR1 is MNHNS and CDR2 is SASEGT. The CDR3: CASRDSDTQYF. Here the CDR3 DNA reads TGTGCCAGCAGAGATTCAGATACGCAGTATTTT.

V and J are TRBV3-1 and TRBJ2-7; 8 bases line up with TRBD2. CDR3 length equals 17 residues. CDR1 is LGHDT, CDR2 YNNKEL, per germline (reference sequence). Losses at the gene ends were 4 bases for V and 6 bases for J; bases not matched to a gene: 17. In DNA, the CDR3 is TGTGCCAGCAGCCCCTACGCCGGGACTAGGGGGGACCTCGAGCAGTACTTC. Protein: CASSPYAGTRGDLEQYF.